The T cell receptor (beta chain) described here comes from a study of human T cells and chemical hapten exposure. The overall study: Patients having alopecia areata, totalis or universalis were mostly female. Study conclusions and caveats: The presence of alopecia in the donors means their immune response may differ from healthy people's. Expanded TCRs produced significantly more large CDR3 similarity clusters than controls did.

Time point meaning: patch test 1, 2 weeks after DPC sensitization. The treatment was: therapeutic diphenylcyclopropenone sensitization with weekly scalp DPC. The donor pool consisted of alopecia patients aged 18 to 70 years, considered suitable for DPC. Using its own MiXCR run on the RACE reads, TCRdb lists one record per CDR3 protein. The sample shows just under 350,000 distinct CDR3 sequences, 5.5% to 8% of them seen only once. V shed 1 base and J 2 bases; nucleotides not matched to a gene: 15. The CDR3 spans 19 residues. This clonotype came up a few times. The antigen remains unidentified. The source of this sequence is a woman aged 18-29 years with alopecia areata. Some clones in this sample may be carry-over from other donors' samples. The starting material was whole blood, obtained in connection with sensitization to the hapten diphenylcyclopropenone (DPC). This sequence joins TRBV12-3 or TRBV12-4 and TRBJ1-1; 8 bases are shared with TRBD1. CDR3 nucleotides: TGTGCCAGCAGTTTAGTAAGGGACAGGCGCGAGGGGCGCAACACTGAAGCTTTCTTT. As protein: CASSLVRDRREGRNTEAFF.